The 19 T cell receptor beta chains below were found in one sample sequenced in a study of CXCR3-negative and CXCR3-positive naive CD8 T cells. Via 5' RACE with UMI labels, TRB cDNA libraries were prepared. TCRdb reprocessed the 5' RACE reads and stores each CDR3 protein as one record, lacking DNA. The repertoire table contains about 150,000 distinct CDR3 sequences. The antigens these receptors bind are not known. Study observations and caveats: Naive cells that were CXCR3-positive had more hydrophobic TRB CDR3s (compared with CXCR3-negative naive cells).

Sequencing used naive CXCR3+ CD8+ T cells from blood. Subset defined: CD45RO-CCR7+CD27+CD95- naive CD8+ T cells expressing CXCR3 (TNR3+). The receptors stem from a human donor in good health. Some clones in this sample may be carry-over from other donors' samples.

The gene calls are TRBV27 and TRBJ2-7; no DNA is available, so the TRBD2 call from TCRdb remains unchecked. The CDR3 totals 16 residues. Germline V gene sequence: CDR1 MNHEY, CDR2 SMNVEV (reference sequence). The CDR3 sequence: CASSSKTSGAPYEQYF.

The rearrangement uses TRBV28 and TRBJ2-1. Germline V gene sequence: CDR1 MDHEN, CDR2 SYDVKM. This CDR3 is built from 16 residues. CDR3 protein: CASSFVQLLFNNEQFF.

The V gene is TRBV7-9, the J gene TRBJ2-1; TCRdb's D call of TRBD1 is untestable without DNA. The V gene's germline CDR1 is SEHNR and CDR2 FQNEAQ (reference sequence). This CDR3 region has 16 residues. CDR3 amino acids: CASSLIQELNYNEQFF.

CDR3: CASSLGQGPSGEQYF. The chain has TRBV28 and TRBJ2-7; without DNA, the TCRdb call of TRBD1 cannot be checked. CDR1 is MDHEN, CDR2 SYDVKM, per germline. The CDR3 has 15 residues.

The rearrangement links TRBV7-8 to TRBJ1-2; TCRdb names TRBD1, which stays unverified in the absence of DNA. Per germline, CDR1 SGHVS and CDR2 FQNEAQ. The CDR3 covers 16 residues. The CDR3 sequence is CASSLGGQGRNYGYTF. The full variable domain, its missing parts supplied by reference TRBV7-8 and TRBJ1-2, is GAGVSQSPRYKVAKRGQDVALRCDPISGHVSLFWYQQALGQGPEFLTYFQNEAQLDKSGLPSDRFFAERPEGSVSTLKIQRTQQEDSAVYLCASSLGGQGRNYGYTFGSGTRLTVV.

The CDR3 sequence: CATSRASALVYYEQYF. The gene calls are TRBV15 and TRBJ2-7; without DNA, the TCRdb call of TRBD2 cannot be checked. The CDR3 extends over 16 amino acids. The germline CDR1 and CDR2 sequences are LNHNV and YYDKDF (reference sequence).

The V gene is TRBV27, the J gene TRBJ1-1; the D call of TRBD1 rests on TCRdb alone, since no DNA is present to check it. The CDR3 totals 15 residues. The germline CDR1 and CDR2 sequences are MNHEY and SMNVEV (reference sequence). The CDR3 sequence: CASSLLAGDYTEAFF.

V and J are TRBV28 and TRBJ2-1; TCRdb's assignment of TRBD1 cannot be checked, as there is no DNA. CDR3 length equals 19 residues. From germline, CDR1 is MDHEN and CDR2 SYDVKM. The CDR3 loop is CASSHDRGPTASSYNEQFF.

V gene TRBV9 combines with J gene TRBJ2-3; as DNA is missing, the TRBD2 call by TCRdb cannot be tested. CDR1 and CDR2 from the germline V gene are SGDLS and YYNGEE. The CDR3 has 13 residues. The CDR3 spells CASSVDLPDTQYF.

The chain combines TRBV7-6 with TRBJ2-7; without DNA, the TCRdb call of TRBD1 cannot be checked. This CDR3 comprises 14 residues. CDR1 SGHVS and CDR2 FNYEAQ come from the germline V gene. CDR3 sequence: CASSPAPVSDEQYF. The variable domain in full, with the rest retrieved from reference TRBV7-6 and TRBJ2-7, is GAGVSQSPRYKVTKRGQDVALRCDPISGHVSLYWYRQALGQGPEFLTYFNYEAQQDKSGLPNDRFSAERPEGSISTLTIQRTEQRDSAMYRCASSPAPVSDEQYFGPGTRLTVT.

This chain connects TRBV28 to TRBJ2-7; TCRdb calls TRBD1, which cannot be checked without DNA. The CDR3 sequence is 15 residues long. CDR1 MDHEN and CDR2 SYDVKM come from the germline V gene. The CDR3 protein is CASILSLGNVYEQYF. Looking up the rest from reference TRBV28 and TRBJ2-7 gives the full variable domain: DVKVTQSSRYLVKRTGEKVFLECVQDMDHENMFWYRQDPGLGLRLIYFSYDVKMKEKGDIPEGYSVSREKKERFSLILESASTNQTSMYLCASILSLGNVYEQYFGPGTRLTVT.

The J gene is TRBJ2-1, the V gene TRBV27. CDR1 and CDR2 (germline): MNHEY, SMNVEV (reference sequence). The CDR3 is made up of 14 amino acids. Here the CDR3 reads CASSSLSFYNEQFF.

V and J are TRBV28 and TRBJ2-5. CDR3 size: 15 residues. CDR1 and CDR2 from the germline V gene are MDHEN and SYDVKM. Here the CDR3 reads CASSQERKRKETQYF. The full variable domain, in which reference TRBV28 and TRBJ2-5 provide the parts outside the CDR3, is DVKVTQSSRYLVKRTGEKVFLECVQDMDHENMFWYRQDPGLGLRLIYFSYDVKMKEKGDIPEGYSVSREKKERFSLILESASTNQTSMYLCASSQERKRKETQYFGPGTRLLVL.

The chain carries TRBV9 and TRBJ1-5; TCRdb's D call of TRBD1 is untestable without DNA. Germline CDR1 SGDLS, CDR2 YYNGEE. CDR3 length equals 13 residues. The chain's CDR3 is CASSVGGGQPQHF.

The genes are TRBV5-1 and TRBJ2-3; without DNA, the TCRdb call of TRBD2 cannot be checked. Germline lookup yields CDR1 SGHRS and CDR2 YFSETQ. This CDR3 is 14 amino acids long. CDR3 residues: CASSWTSSTDTQYF.

The chain links TRBV5-1 to TRBJ2-2. CDR3 length: 13 residues. The V gene's germline CDR1 is SGHRS and CDR2 YFSETQ. The CDR3 here is CASSFGSAGELFF.

V and J are TRBV7-6 and TRBJ2-3; TCRdb gives TRBD1 as the D gene, but with no DNA this cannot be confirmed. Germline V CDR1 and CDR2: SGHVS, FNYEAQ. This CDR3 is built from 15 residues. The CDR3 here is CASSFSGGAADTQYF.

The chain recombines TRBV29-1 with TRBJ2-1. CDR3 length: 14 residues. From germline, CDR1 is SQVTM and CDR2 ANQGSEA. The CDR3 is CSLIGVLNYNEQFF.

This rearrangement joins TRBV7-3 to TRBJ1-1; TCRdb selects TRBD1, and the lack of DNA leaves this call unchecked. This CDR3 contains 12 residues. Germline values: CDR1 SGHTA, CDR2 FQGTGA. The CDR3 is CASSPTGGKAFF.